The rows below give T cell receptor beta chains drawn from one sample of a study of T cell changes during pregnancy in multiple sclerosis. Only in-frame clones appear in the TCRdb table, and some are missing; sequencing was by immunoSEQ multiplex PCR. There are tens of thousands of clones in the sample; roughly 92% occur only once, and just under 2% lies in the top ten. Sequencing was performed on peripheral blood, taken in the second trimester of pregnancy. The source of these receptors is a female donor with multiple sclerosis, enrolled in a pregnancy study. The CDR3 runs from the conserved cysteine through the conserved F or W. Fields, in order: J gene, V gene, CDR3 protein.

TRBJ1-5 TRBV2 CASSRSRDSNQPQHF
TRBJ2-1 TRBV7-6 CASSFGTGRVNEQFF
TRBJ1-3 TRBV18 CASSSGQTSSGNTIYF
TRBJ2-7 TRBV4-3 CASSQELNQYYEQYF
TRBJ1-4 TRBV5-8 CASSLGGLTGPEKLFF
TRBJ2-1 TRBV9 CASSPRDYNNEQFF
TRBJ1-1 TRBV7-9 CASSSKQGASTEAFF
TRBJ2-7 TRBV18 CASSPGTGGGSYSYEQYF
TRBJ2-1 TRBV9 CASSVGLRQGSSNEQFF
TRBJ1-2 TRBV2 CASSDTGDANYGYTF
TRBJ1-1 TRBV27 CASRPGQKNTEAFF
TRBJ2-3 TRBV6-4 CASSDSTSGGADTQYF
TRBJ2-2 TRBV28 CASRDTGLNTGELFF
TRBJ1-5 TRBV11-1 CASSLDVTGNQPQHF
TRBJ1-1 TRBV11-2 CASTRQGTNTEAFF
TRBJ1-1 TRBV6-6 CASSYLENTEAFF
TRBJ2-7 TRBV6-6 CASSSLRYEQYF
TRBJ2-5 TRBV28 CASGRTLTVWTRAKETQYF
TRBJ2-7 TRBV7-8 CASSLATTDRTYEQYF
TRBJ2-7 TRBV10-3 CAIRLAGVHEQYF
TRBJ2-1 TRBV7-9 CASSLVSANEQFF
TRBJ2-7 TRBV6-1 CASSRQGTYEQYF
TRBJ2-7 TRBV5-4 CASSFGGLYEQYF
TRBJ2-3 TRBV5-4 CASSLDGRGLVAQYF
TRBJ2-1 TRBV7-2 CASSYRGTSGSNEQFF
TRBJ1-4 TRBV28 CASSRRGGFEKLFF
TRBJ1-2 TRBV28 CASSWGGAFNYGYTF
TRBJ2-7 TRBV27 CASSLLAGASYEQYF
TRBJ1-6 TRBV6-4 CASRWGGTRPISYNSPLHF
TRBJ1-2 TRBV10-2 CASSEDRNGYTF
TRBJ2-7 TRBV4-3 CASSQEVPGNSYEQYF
TRBJ2-7 TRBV7-9 CAGQAGGIYEQYF
TRBJ2-1 TRBV28 CASRSRLEQFF
TRBJ2-1 TRBV18 CASSLRASGNNEQFF
TRBJ1-6 TRBV4-2 CASSQDTGQKNSPLHF
TRBJ2-7 TRBV19 CASSIEAGGAEQYF
TRBJ2-1 TRBV2 CASSEASGRIYNEQFF
TRBJ1-1 TRBV7-3 CASSDRYRSEAFF
TRBJ2-5 TRBV7-2 CASSLGPSGAETQYF
TRBJ1-6 TRBV7-2 CASSLAAGQGSPLHF
TRBJ1-3 TRBV9 CASSVGAQPGHVFRNTIYF
TRBJ1-6 TRBV9 CASSVDRDSPLHF
TRBJ2-7 TRBV9 CASSVAPGTRGYEQYF
TRBJ2-7 TRBV10-3 CAISGGQGAYEQYF
TRBJ2-5 TRBV5-4 CASSGGTSGIQETQYF
TRBJ2-2 TRBV12-5 CASGQGLAENTGELFF
TRBJ1-1 TRBV28 CASSQRFNNRAKNTEAFF
TRBJ2-3 TRBV7-8 CASSNRSGSTDTQYF
TRBJ2-5 TRBV15 CATSRGLGGLETQYF
TRBJ2-1 TRBV12-2 CASRLGPPAGGSSYNEQFF
TRBJ2-7 TRBV9 CASSASDFTYEQYF
TRBJ1-1 TRBV6-1 CASILAVQNTEAFF